This entry lists 32 T cell receptor beta chains sequenced from one sample in a study of shared clonotypes between healthy human individuals. Measured with immunoSEQ multiplex PCR; TCRdb has only the in-frame clones, and not every one. Among about 530,000 clones listed, 90% to 96% were seen once. The sample taken for sequencing was naive CD4+ T cells sorted from blood. As for subset: CD45RA+ positively selected. Receptors were obtained from a woman in her 30s in good health.

The J gene is TRBJ2-6, the V gene TRBV9, with D unresolved. The germline V and J ends were trimmed by 3 bases and 2 bases, with 9 bases remaining between them. The CDR3 length is 15 residues. Germline CDR1 reads SGDLS; CDR2 reads YYNGEE. CDR3 residues: CASSAWTAGANVLTF. CDR3 bases: TGTGCCAGCAGCGCTTGGACGGCTGGGGCCAACGTCCTGACTTTC. Complete variable domain (other parts from reference TRBV9 and TRBJ2-6): DSGVTQTPKHLITATGQRVTLRCSPRSGDLSVYWYQQSLDQGLQFLIQYYNGEERAKGNILERFSAQQFPDLHSELNLSSLELGDSALYFCASSAWTAGANVLTFGAGSRLTVL.

This chain joins TRBV19 and TRBJ2-7; tentative D call: TRBD1 (6 bases). Germline loops: CDR1 LNHDA, CDR2 SQIVND (reference sequence). V was trimmed by 6 bases and J by 1 base, leaving 16 bases between them. The CDR3 totals 15 residues. The DNA of the CDR3 is TGTGCCAGTAGCAACAGGGTTAGTACGTCCTACGAGCAGTACTTC. Translated: CASSNRVSTSYEQYF.

The chain has TRBV6-6 and TRBJ1-2; 10 nucleotides align to TRBD1. The CDR3 covers 13 residues. The germline CDR1 and CDR2 sequences are MNHNY and SVGAGI (reference sequence). Trimming cost V 10 bases and J 7 bases; bases outside gene matches: 9. The CDR3 region is CATRDRGQAGYTF. The CDR3 nucleotides are TGTGCCACACGGGACAGGGGACAAGCTGGCTACACCTTC.

The rearrangement uses TRBV5-6 and TRBJ2-5; 7 bases line up with TRBD1. This CDR3 region has 13 residues. Germline assignment: CDR1 SGHDT and CDR2 YYEEEE. V was clipped by 3 bases and J by 3 bases; unmatched bases: 2. The CDR3 DNA follows: TGTGCCAGCAGCTGGGACAGCAAAGAGACCCAGTACTTC. It yields the protein CASSWDSKETQYF.

V is TRBV11-2 and J is TRBJ2-7; 8 bases are a match to TRBD1. CDR3 length equals 18 residues. The J segment lost 7 bases and the V segment lost 1 base, leaving 18 bases of the junction unmatched. CDR1 is SGHAT, CDR2 FQNNGV, per germline. This CDR3 is CASSLVKEGRTGRSEQYF. Here the CDR3 DNA reads TGTGCCAGCAGCTTAGTCAAGGAGGGAAGGACAGGGAGATCAGAGCAGTACTTC.

The chain uses TRBV19 and TRBJ2-1; TRBD2 aligns across 8 bases. Germline V lookup: CDR1 LNHDA, CDR2 SQIVND (reference sequence). The CDR3 spans 16 residues. V shed 6 bases, J shed 8 bases, and the junction held 15 bases outside the gene matches. This chain's CDR3 is CASRKAGTRSFHEQFF. DNA for the CDR3: TGTGCCAGTAGGAAAGCGGGGACTAGGAGTTTCCATGAGCAGTTCTTC. Together with reference TRBV19 and TRBJ2-1, the CDR3 gives the full variable domain: DGGITQSPKYLFRKEGQNVTLSCEQNLNHDAMYWYRQDPGQGLRLIYYSQIVNDFQKGDIAEGYSVSREKKESFPLTVTSAQKNPTAFYLCASRKAGTRSFHEQFFGPGTRLTVL.

J is TRBJ2-3 and V is TRBV11-2, with 9 bases that match TRBD2. CDR1 and CDR2 from the germline V gene are SGHAT and FQNNGV. J gave up 0 bases and V 5 bases, and 9 bases lay outside the gene matches. The CDR3 is 17 amino acids. The CDR3 here is CASSPGPSGASTDTQYF. CDR3 DNA sequence: TGTGCCAGCAGCCCCGGTCCTAGCGGGGCTAGCACAGATACGCAGTATTTT.

This sequence joins TRBV7-2 and TRBJ2-1, with 10 bases lining up with TRBD2. CDR3 size: 15 residues. CDR1 is SGHTA, CDR2 FQGNSA, per germline. Losses at the gene ends were 6 bases for V and 6 bases for J; bases not matched to a gene: 8. The CDR3 protein is CASRLPGLALNEQFF. The CDR3, as DNA: TGTGCCAGCAGGTTACCGGGACTAGCGCTCAATGAGCAGTTCTTC.

In DNA form, the CDR3 reads TGCGCCAGCAGCTCCATAGCGGGAGGGCTCAGCGAGCAGTACTTC. Amino acids: CASSSIAGGLSEQYF. The rearrangement links TRBV5-1 to TRBJ2-7; 11 nucleotides align to TRBD2. CDR3 size: 15 residues. CDR1 is SGHRS, CDR2 YFSETQ, per germline. The junction had 8 bases not matched to a gene; V was cut back by 3 bases and J by 6 bases.

This clone was picked up one time. This CDR3 reads CASRGKGGEQYF. DNA for the CDR3: TGTGCCAGCAGGGGCAAGGGTGGCGAGCAGTACTTC. This chain connects TRBV7-9 to TRBJ2-7; D unresolved. The V end lost 6 bases, the J end lost 6 bases, and 12 bases lay between the germline ends. CDR3 length: 12 amino acids. The germline V gene has CDR1 SEHNR and CDR2 FQNEAQ (reference sequence).

This chain links TRBV9 with TRBJ1-4; D unresolved. This CDR3 is built from 17 residues. V lost 4 bases and J 4 bases, leaving 20 bases between the germline ends. CDR1 and CDR2 from the germline V gene are SGDLS and YYNGEE. The CDR3 bases are TGTGCCAGCAGCCCCTACTCCCGGACGGACTATAATGAAAAACTGTTTTTT. Encoded protein: CASSPYSRTDYNEKLFF.

The chain combines TRBV18 with TRBJ2-1; 8 bases align to TRBD1. CDR3 size: 16 residues. Trimming removed 1 base from V and 10 bases from J; junction bases left unmatched: 12. CDR1 KGHSH and CDR2 LQKENI come from the germline V gene. CDR3 in DNA: TGTGCCAGCTCACCACGGGTAGGACAGGGAGGATGGGAGCAGTTCTTC. Residues: CASSPRVGQGGWEQFF.

The gene calls are TRBV5-6 and TRBJ1-1; the match to TRBD1 covers 9 bases. There are 17 residues in the CDR3. The germline V gene encodes CDR1 SGHDT and CDR2 YYEEEE. V trimming: 1 base; J trimming: 4 bases; junction bases outside the gene matches: 11. CDR3 DNA sequence: TGTGCCAGCAGCTTGCGGTTTGTACAGGGGGCTGTCACTGAAGCTTTCTTT. Translation gives CASSLRFVQGAVTEAFF.

The CDR3 DNA is TGTGCCAGCAGCTTAGTATCTGCCCAGGCGGGCGAGCAGTACTTC. This sequence encodes CASSLVSAQAGEQYF. The J gene is TRBJ2-7, the V gene TRBV7-2; weak D call: TRBD2 (5 bases). Trimming removed 1 base at V and 6 bases at J, with 16 bases between. The CDR3 has 15 residues. CDR1 is SGHTA and CDR2 is FQGNSA in the germline V gene.

Concerning this clone: Because the CDR3 is missing its conserved closing phenylalanine or tryptophan, this is likely a read error. The CDR3 region is CASSLLGKQYC. The CDR3 DNA sequence: TGTGCCAGCAGTTTACTTGGGAAGCAGTACTGC. The V call is TRBV13, the J call TRBJ2-7; D unresolved. V dropped 6 bases and J dropped 8 bases, with 11 bases sitting between them. The length of the CDR3 is 11 residues. Germline V CDR1 and CDR2: PRHDT, FYEKMQ (reference sequence).

The chain links TRBV5-1 to TRBJ2-5; D is unresolved. The end of the DNA is better explained by TRBJ2-7, so the J call may be wrong. This CDR3 has 15 residues. In germline, CDR1 is SGHRS, CDR2 YFSETQ. This CDR3 reads CASSLTVPSSYEQYF. As DNA, the CDR3 is TGCGCCAGCAGCTTGACGGTACCAAGCTCCTACGAGCAGTACTTC.

This rearrangement joins TRBV4-3 to TRBJ2-3, with 7 bases identical to TRBD1. From germline, CDR1 is LGHNA and CDR2 YSLEER. The CDR3 is 15 amino acids. V lost 4 bases, J lost 2 bases, and 6 bases stayed unmatched. The CDR3 DNA sequence: TGCGCCAGCAGCCTGACAGGGCCATCCACAGATACGCAGTATTTT. Protein: CASSLTGPSTDTQYF.

The chain links TRBV28 to TRBJ2-1, with D perhaps TRBD2 (5 bases). V dropped 5 bases and J dropped 3 bases, with 14 bases sitting between them. Germline assignment: CDR1 MDHEN and CDR2 SYDVKM. CDR3 length equals 15 residues. CDR3 sequence: CASSQQADNYNEQFF. The CDR3 nucleotides read TGTGCCAGCAGTCAACAAGCGGATAACTACAATGAGCAGTTCTTC.

This clone came up once. The chain carries TRBV19 and TRBJ2-7; D is perhaps TRBD2 (6 bases). Trimming cost V 1 base and J 7 bases, with 8 bases left between them. This CDR3 is built from 12 residues. CDR1 is LNHDA and CDR2 is SQIVND in the germline V gene (reference sequence). CDR3 DNA sequence: TGTGCCAGTAGTATAGCCCGGGGGGAGCAGTACTTC. It yields the protein CASSIARGEQYF.

This sequence joins TRBV5-1 and TRBJ2-3, with TRBD1 matching over 8 bases. This CDR3 has 13 residues. Trimming took 5 bases from V and 5 from J; bases not matched to a gene: 4. Germline V CDR1 and CDR2: SGHRS, YFSETQ. CDR3 coding DNA: TGCGCCAGCAGGCAGGGGGCCCGAGATACGCAGTATTTT. It encodes CASRQGARDTQYF.

This chain links TRBV11-2 with TRBJ2-7; D perhaps matches TRBD1 (6 bases). CDR3 length: 15 residues. CDR1 and CDR2 (germline): SGHAT, FQNNGV. V was clipped by 1 base and J by 2 bases, with 12 bases between them. The CDR3 protein is CASSLGPGQPYEQYF. The CDR3 nucleotides read TGTGCCAGCAGCTTAGGTCCAGGACAGCCCTACGAGCAGTACTTC.

The genes are TRBV4-1 and TRBJ2-1; TRBD2 matches at 9 bases. Germline CDR1 MGHRA, CDR2 YSYEKL. This CDR3 comprises 19 residues. Trimming removed 0 bases from V and 0 bases from J; junction bases left unmatched: 9. The chain's CDR3 is CASSQESGRRRSSYNEQFF. The CDR3 bases are TGCGCCAGCAGCCAAGAGAGCGGGAGGCGTCGAAGCTCCTACAATGAGCAGTTCTTC.

The chain joins TRBV2 to TRBJ2-1; perhaps TRBD2 as D (7 bases). The CDR3 is 13 amino acids. Germline loops: CDR1 SNHLY, CDR2 FYNNEI. Trimming cost V 11 bases and J 2 bases, with 13 bases left between them. The CDR3 loop reads CAGGGGTYNEQFF. The DNA for the CDR3 is TGTGCCGGGGGGGGCGGAACCTACAATGAGCAGTTCTTC. Looking up the rest from reference TRBV2 and TRBJ2-1 gives the full variable domain: EPEVTQTPSHQVTQMGQEVILRCVPISNHLYFYWYRQILGQKVEFLVSFYNNEISEKSEIFDDQFSVERPDGSNFTLKIRSTKLEDSAMYFCAGGGGTYNEQFFGPGTRLTVL.

J is TRBJ2-7 and V is TRBV15; no reliable D call. The germline V and J ends were trimmed by 1 base and 4 bases, with 11 bases remaining between them. The germline gives CDR1 LNHNV, CDR2 YYDKDF (reference sequence). This CDR3 is 14 amino acids long. The CDR3 coding sequence is TGTGCCACCAGCAGAGTTTTTGACTCGTACGAGCAGTACTTC. Amino acids: CATSRVFDSYEQYF. The variable domain in full, with the rest retrieved from reference TRBV15 and TRBJ2-7, is DAMVIQNPRYQVTQFGKPVTLSCSQTLNHNVMYWYQQKSSQAPKLLFHYYDKDFNNEADTPDNFQSRRPNTSFCFLDIRSPGLGDTAMYLCATSRVFDSYEQYFGPGTRLTVT.

The chain couples TRBV4-2 to TRBJ1-2; perhaps TRBD1 as D (5 bases). Germline assignment: CDR1 LGHNA and CDR2 YNFKEQ. The CDR3 is made up of 13 amino acids. V gave up 5 bases and J gave up 8 bases, with 15 bases separating them. CDR3 bases: TGTGCCAGCAGCTTAGGGGACCTCGTGGGCTACACCTTC. Translating it yields CASSLGDLVGYTF.

This chain uses TRBV5-4 with TRBJ2-3, with 9 nucleotides matching TRBD2. Germline CDR1 and CDR2: SGHNT and YYREEE (reference sequence). The CDR3 runs 16 residues. V gave up 4 bases and J gave up 3 bases; unmatched junction bases: 9. CDR3 region: CASSLKREEGTDTQYF. CDR3 nucleotides: TGTGCCAGCAGCCTCAAGCGGGAGGAGGGGACAGATACGCAGTATTTT.

This chain connects TRBV5-1 to TRBJ2-2; 13 bases are a match to TRBD2. This CDR3 contains 17 residues. V was clipped by 4 bases and J by 7 bases; unmatched bases: 10. Germline V gene sequence: CDR1 SGHRS, CDR2 YFSETQ. The CDR3 is CASSVKLAGGPNGELFF. For the CDR3, the DNA is TGCGCCAGCAGCGTAAAACTAGCGGGAGGGCCAAACGGGGAGCTGTTTTTT.

V and J are TRBV28 and TRBJ2-3; the D call may be TRBD1 or TRBD2 (6 bases each). V lost 8 bases, J lost 12 bases, and 24 bases lay in between. Germline V gene lookup returns CDR1 MDHEN and CDR2 SYDVKM. The CDR3 runs 14 residues. The CDR3 here is CASETGSRGEDQYF. CDR3 in DNA: TGTGCCAGCGAAACAGGGTCTAGGGGGGAGGACCAGTATTTT.

The V call is TRBV28, the J call TRBJ1-5, with 10 nucleotides matching TRBD1. The V gene end was trimmed by 3 bases and the J gene end by 6 bases; junction bases not matched to a gene: 8. From germline, CDR1 is MDHEN and CDR2 SYDVKM. The length of the CDR3 is 16 residues. Here the CDR3 DNA reads TGTGCCAGCAGTTTTGGGGCGGGACAGGGGAGTCAGCCCCAGCATTTT. It is translated as CASSFGAGQGSQPQHF.

The chain is built from TRBV6-4 and TRBJ2-1; 12 bases map to TRBD2. The CDR3 length is 15 residues. The V gene's germline CDR1 is MRHNA and CDR2 SNTAGT. Trimming removed 5 bases from V and 4 bases from J; junction bases left unmatched: 3. In DNA form, the CDR3 reads TGTGCCAGCAGTAGACTAGCGGGAGAGTACAATGAGCAGTTCTTC. Protein product: CASSRLAGEYNEQFF.

The chain combines TRBV4-1 with TRBJ2-5; 8 bases fit TRBD2. The DNA end is more similar to TRBJ2-7, so the J call may be wrong. CDR1 is MGHRA, CDR2 YSYEKL, per germline. The CDR3 loop spans 15 amino acids. CDR3 region: CASSQAGTRSYEQYF. CDR3 in DNA: TGCGCCAGCAGCCAAGCCGGGACTAGATCCTACGAGCAGTACTTC.

This chain connects TRBV27 to TRBJ2-7; TRBD2 matches 10 bases. The CDR3 length is 15 residues. The J segment lost 6 bases and the V segment lost 5 bases, leaving 10 bases of the junction unmatched. Germline CDR1 MNHEY, CDR2 SMNVEV (reference sequence). CDR3 sequence: CASSPLLAGVREQYF. Here the CDR3 DNA reads TGTGCCAGCAGTCCCCTCCTAGCGGGAGTACGCGAGCAGTACTTC.